These 9 T cell receptor beta chains were all obtained from the same sample, sequenced in a study of multiple sclerosis patients with progressive multifocal leukoencephalopathy. As for time point: around 13 months of natalizumab therapy. The assay was immunoSEQ multiplex PCR, and TCRdb's table has in-frame clones only and misses some. The sample records some 28,000 clones, about 90% being singletons. Here the sequenced sample was PBMCs, taken from a patient treated with natalizumab. These TCRs come from a human donor with multiple sclerosis.

The J gene is TRBJ1-2, the V gene TRBV5-6, with unresolved D. V was trimmed by 2 bases and J by 6 bases, leaving 14 bases between them. The germline V gene encodes CDR1 SGHDT and CDR2 YYEEEE. This CDR3 region has 14 residues. CDR3 in amino acids: CASSFKFGENGYTF. CDR3 nucleotides: TGTGCCAGCAGCTTTAAGTTCGGAGAGAATGGCTACACCTTC.

This chain links TRBV2 with TRBJ2-1; TRBD1 matches 10 bases. CDR1 and CDR2 from the germline V gene are SNHLY and FYNNEI. CDR3 length: 17 amino acids. The V and J ends lost 7 bases and 8 bases, in that order; junction bases with no gene match: 17. CDR3 in amino acids: CASTIPGTGAHHDEQFF. The CDR3 DNA reads TGTGCCAGCACTATCCCCGGGACAGGGGCCCACCACGATGAGCAGTTCTTC.

V and J are TRBV6-5 and TRBJ2-7; the match to TRBD2 covers 12 bases. V shed 6 bases and J 2 bases; nucleotides not matched to a gene: 5. CDR1 and CDR2 (germline): MNHEY, SVGAGI. The CDR3 runs to 15 residues. The CDR3 here is CASSRTSGATYEQYF. CDR3 DNA sequence: TGTGCCAGCAGCCGGACTAGCGGGGCGACCTACGAGCAGTACTTC.

This clone occurred once. The chain links TRBV6-5 to TRBJ1-2; 9 bases line up with TRBD1. V lost 2 bases and J lost 8; bases outside the gene matches: 9. CDR3 length: 15 amino acids. Germline-derived CDR1 and CDR2 are MNHEY and SVGAGI. The CDR3 DNA reads as TGTGCCAGCAGTTACCCGAGGGACAGGGCGCGGGGCTACACCTTC. This sequence encodes CASSYPRDRARGYTF.

The chain uses TRBV2 and TRBJ2-5; TRBD1 aligns across 8 bases. The CDR3 has 12 residues. Losses at the gene ends were 8 bases for V and 2 bases for J; bases not matched to a gene: 1. Looked up from germline, CDR1 is SNHLY and CDR2 is FYNNEI. The CDR3 region has the DNA TGTGCCAGCGGACAGGGTCAAGAGACCCAGTACTTC. It specifies CASGQGQETQYF.

The chain employs TRBV2 and TRBJ1-4; D is unresolved. Germline CDR1 SNHLY, CDR2 FYNNEI. This CDR3 spans 14 amino acids. V was clipped by 4 bases and J by 3 bases, with 9 bases between them. CDR3 nucleotide sequence: TGTGCCAGCAGTGCCCTAGCAGCTAATGAAAAACTGTTTTTT. Its protein product is CASSALAANEKLFF.

This chain joins TRBV2 and TRBJ2-6; no clear D. Between the trimmed V and J ends, which lost 4 bases and 2 bases, there was a span of 12 bases. This CDR3 region has 16 residues. Germline CDR1 reads SNHLY; CDR2 reads FYNNEI. The CDR3 protein is CASSVPGVAGANVLTF. In DNA, the CDR3 is TGTGCCAGCAGTGTCCCTGGGGTGGCTGGGGCCAACGTCCTGACTTTC.

V and J are TRBV11-3 and TRBJ2-3; 9 nucleotides match TRBD1. The CDR3 totals 18 residues. Germline assignment: CDR1 SGHNT and CDR2 YENEEA. V dropped 5 bases and J dropped 1; count of bases not matched to a gene: 13. CDR3 DNA: TGTGCCAGCAGCCCCGGGACAGGGAAGATGGGAGGCACAGATACGCAGTATTTT. Translating it yields CASSPGTGKMGGTDTQYF.

The chain couples TRBV27 to TRBJ2-1; D is undetermined. The CDR3 spans 14 residues. Per the germline V gene, CDR1 is MNHEY and CDR2 is SMNVEV (reference sequence). The V end was cut by 5 bases, the J end by 5 bases, with 13 bases between. CDR3 nucleotide sequence: TGTGCCAGCAGTCCGACGGACGTTGACAATGAGCAGTTCTTC. Its translation is CASSPTDVDNEQFF.